This TCR beta chain comes out of a study of identical twins. The study's findings and limits: Twin-shared out-of-frame alpha sequences showed excess low generation probability.

The germline gives CDR1 SNHLY, CDR2 FYNNEI. Unmatched junction bases numbered 2, after V lost 2 bases and J lost 1 base. CDR3 length equals 15 residues. This clonotype was found many times. Its antigen remains unidentified. TCRdb ran MiXCR on the 5' RACE reads and lists one entry per CDR3 protein. The sample has approximately 220,000 distinct CDR3 sequences; about 7.5% are singletons. These data also formed part of another study, on yellow fever vaccine responses in identical twins.

The sample consisted of memory (CD45RO+) T cells sorted from blood. The sequence derives from a woman aged 18-35 years in good health. The chain recombines TRBV2 with TRBJ2-3, with 8 bases matching TRBD2. CDR3 loop: CASSESGGRTDTQYF. The CDR3 DNA is TGTGCCAGCAGTGAAAGCGGGGGTCGCACAGATACGCAGTATTTT.